This T cell receptor beta chain was captured in a study of T cell changes during pregnancy in multiple sclerosis. Sequencing was performed with immunoSEQ multiplex PCR; in TCRdb, only in-frame clones are kept and a portion is missing. The repertoire has 37,000 or so clones, around 89% of them found once; the top ten carry around 0.5%. The length of the CDR3 is 13 residues. The source is a female donor with multiple sclerosis, enrolled in a pregnancy study. The V call is TRBV21-1, the J call TRBJ2-5; the table's D gene call, TRBD1, was not cross checked with the DNA. TRBV21-1 is a recognized pseudogene. The material sequenced was CD4+ T cells from peripheral blood mononuclear cells, taken in the first trimester of pregnancy. CDR3 region: CASSSDIAGTQYF. The DNA of the CDR3 is TGTGCCAGCAGCAGCGACATCGCCGGGACCCAGTACTTC.